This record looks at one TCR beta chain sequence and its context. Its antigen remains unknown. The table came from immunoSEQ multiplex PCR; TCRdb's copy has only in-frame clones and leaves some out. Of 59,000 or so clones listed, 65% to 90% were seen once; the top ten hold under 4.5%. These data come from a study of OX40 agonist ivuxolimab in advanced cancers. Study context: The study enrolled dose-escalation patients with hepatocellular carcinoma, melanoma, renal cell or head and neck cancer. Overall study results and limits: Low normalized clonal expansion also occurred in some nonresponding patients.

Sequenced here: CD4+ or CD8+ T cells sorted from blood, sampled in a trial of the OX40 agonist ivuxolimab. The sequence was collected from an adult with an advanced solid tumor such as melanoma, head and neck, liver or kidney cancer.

CDR3 DNA sequence: TGTGCCAGCAGCCAAGTACAGGACTCTGGAAACACCATATATTTT. It specifies CASSQVQDSGNTIYF. V and J are TRBV14 and TRBJ1-3; perhaps TRBD1 as D (5 bases). Germline-derived CDR1 and CDR2 are SGHDN and FVKESK. The CDR3 has 15 amino acids. Trimming stripped 1 base from V and 0 bases from J, with 7 bases between.